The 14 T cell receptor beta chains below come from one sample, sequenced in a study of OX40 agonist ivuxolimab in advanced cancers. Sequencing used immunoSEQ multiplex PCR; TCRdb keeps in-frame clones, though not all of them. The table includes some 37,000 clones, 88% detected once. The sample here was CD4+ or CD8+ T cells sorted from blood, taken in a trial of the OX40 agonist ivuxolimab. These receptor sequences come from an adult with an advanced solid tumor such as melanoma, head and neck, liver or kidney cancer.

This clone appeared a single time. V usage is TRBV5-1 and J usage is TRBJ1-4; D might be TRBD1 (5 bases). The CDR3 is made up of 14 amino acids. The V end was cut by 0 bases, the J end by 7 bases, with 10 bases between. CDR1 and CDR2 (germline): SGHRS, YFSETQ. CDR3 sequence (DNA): TGCGCCAGCAGCTTGGTGGCAGGGTCTGAAAAACTGTTTTTT. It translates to CASSLVAGSEKLFF.

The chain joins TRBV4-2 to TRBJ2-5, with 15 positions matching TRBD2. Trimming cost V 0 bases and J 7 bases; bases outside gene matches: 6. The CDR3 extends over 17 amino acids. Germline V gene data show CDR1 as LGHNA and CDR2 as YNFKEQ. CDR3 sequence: CASSQDLGLAGGRTQYF. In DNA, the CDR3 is TGTGCCAGCAGCCAAGATCTAGGACTAGCGGGAGGGAGGACCCAGTACTTC.

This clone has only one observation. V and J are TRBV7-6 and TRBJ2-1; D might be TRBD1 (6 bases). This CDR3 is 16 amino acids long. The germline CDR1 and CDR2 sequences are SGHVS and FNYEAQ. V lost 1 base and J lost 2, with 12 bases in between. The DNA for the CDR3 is TGTGCCAGCAGCTTAGAGCGACAGGACCCCTACAATGAGCAGTTCTTC. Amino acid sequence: CASSLERQDPYNEQFF.

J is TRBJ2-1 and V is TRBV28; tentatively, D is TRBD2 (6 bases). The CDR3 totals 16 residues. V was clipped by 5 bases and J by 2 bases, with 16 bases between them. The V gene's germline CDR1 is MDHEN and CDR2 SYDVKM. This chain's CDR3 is CASSIASARPYNEQFF. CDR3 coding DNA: TGTGCCAGCAGTATCGCTAGCGCCCGCCCCTACAATGAGCAGTTCTTC.

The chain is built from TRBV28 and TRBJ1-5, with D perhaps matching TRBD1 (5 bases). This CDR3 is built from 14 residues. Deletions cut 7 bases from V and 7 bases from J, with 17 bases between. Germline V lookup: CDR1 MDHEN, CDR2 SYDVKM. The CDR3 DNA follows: TGTGCCAGCATGCCACAGGCTTTAGTCCAGCCCCAGCATTTT. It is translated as CASMPQALVQPQHF.

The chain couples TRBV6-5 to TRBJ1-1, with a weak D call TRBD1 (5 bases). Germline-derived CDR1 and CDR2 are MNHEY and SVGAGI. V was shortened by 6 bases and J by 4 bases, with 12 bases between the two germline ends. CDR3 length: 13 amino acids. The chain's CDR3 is CASSFGTLTEAFF. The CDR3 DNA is TGTGCCAGCAGCTTCGGGACCCTCACTGAAGCTTTCTTT.

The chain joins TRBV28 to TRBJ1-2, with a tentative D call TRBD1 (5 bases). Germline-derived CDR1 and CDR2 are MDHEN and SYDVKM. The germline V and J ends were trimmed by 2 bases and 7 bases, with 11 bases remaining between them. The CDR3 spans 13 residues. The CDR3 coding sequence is TGTGCCAGCAGTTTACTGGCAGGGTCTGGCTACACCTTC. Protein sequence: CASSLLAGSGYTF.

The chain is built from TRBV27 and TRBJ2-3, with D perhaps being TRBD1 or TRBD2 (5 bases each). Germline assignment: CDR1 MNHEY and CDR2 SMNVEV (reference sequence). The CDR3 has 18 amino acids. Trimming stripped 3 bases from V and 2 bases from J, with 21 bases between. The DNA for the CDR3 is TGTGCCAGCAGTTTTGTCTTCGCGGGCCCGGGACCCACAGATACGCAGTATTTT. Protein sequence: CASSFVFAGPGPTDTQYF.

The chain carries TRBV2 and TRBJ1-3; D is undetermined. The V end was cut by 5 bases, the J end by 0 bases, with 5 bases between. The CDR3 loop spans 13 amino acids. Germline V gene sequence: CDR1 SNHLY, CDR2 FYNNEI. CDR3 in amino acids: CASSTFSGNTIYF. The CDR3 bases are TGTGCCAGCAGTACCTTCTCTGGAAACACCATATATTTT.

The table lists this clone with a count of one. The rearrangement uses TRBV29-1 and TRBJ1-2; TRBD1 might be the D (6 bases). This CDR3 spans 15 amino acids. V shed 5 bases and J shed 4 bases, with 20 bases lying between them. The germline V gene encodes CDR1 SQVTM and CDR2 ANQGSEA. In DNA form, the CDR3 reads TGCAGCGTTTTCGAGGGGGGAGGGACGGGCTATGGCTACACCTTC. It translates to CSVFEGGGTGYGYTF.

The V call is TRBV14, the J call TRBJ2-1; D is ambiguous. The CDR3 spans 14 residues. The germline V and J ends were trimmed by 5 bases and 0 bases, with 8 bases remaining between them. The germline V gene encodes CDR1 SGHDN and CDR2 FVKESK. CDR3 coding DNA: TGTGCCAGCAGCAAGGCTAACTCCTACAATGAGCAGTTCTTC. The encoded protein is CASSKANSYNEQFF. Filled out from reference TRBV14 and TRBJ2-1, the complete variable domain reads EAGVTQFPSHSVIEKGQTVTLRCDPISGHDNLYWYRRVMGKEIKFLLHFVKESKQDESGMPNNRFLAERTGGTYSTLKVQPAELEDSGVYFCASSKANSYNEQFFGPGTRLTVL.

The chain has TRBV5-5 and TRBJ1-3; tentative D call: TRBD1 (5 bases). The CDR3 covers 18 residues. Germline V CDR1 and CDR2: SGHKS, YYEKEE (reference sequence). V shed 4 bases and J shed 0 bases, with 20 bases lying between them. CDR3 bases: TGTGCCAGCAGCCTGGGACCTACACGACTAAACTCTGGAAACACCATATATTTT. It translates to CASSLGPTRLNSGNTIYF.

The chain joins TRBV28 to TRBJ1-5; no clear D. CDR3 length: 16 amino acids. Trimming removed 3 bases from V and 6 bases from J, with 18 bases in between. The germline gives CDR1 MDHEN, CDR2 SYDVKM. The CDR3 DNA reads TGTGCCAGCAGTTTCTTGTTAAGGTCCTTAGGTCAGCCCCAGCATTTT. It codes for CASSFLLRSLGQPQHF. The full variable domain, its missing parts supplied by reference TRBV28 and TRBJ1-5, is DVKVTQSSRYLVKRTGEKVFLECVQDMDHENMFWYRQDPGLGLRLIYFSYDVKMKEKGDIPEGYSVSREKKERFSLILESASTNQTSMYLCASSFLLRSLGQPQHFGDGTRLSIL.

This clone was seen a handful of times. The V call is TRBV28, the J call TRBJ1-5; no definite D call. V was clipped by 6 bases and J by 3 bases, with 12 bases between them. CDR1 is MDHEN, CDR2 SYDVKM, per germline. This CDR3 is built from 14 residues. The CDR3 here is CASSPLGYNQPQHF. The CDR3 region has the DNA TGTGCCAGCAGCCCGCTAGGGTACAATCAGCCCCAGCATTTT.